The 8 T cell receptor beta chains below all came from one sample that was sequenced in a study of blood T cells in healthy people across ages. Together with a sample-barcoded 5' primer, a J-beta primer mix was included in a second PCR lasting roughly 6 to 12 cycles. MiXCR was run by TCRdb on the 5' RACE reads, yielding one entry per CDR3 protein. The table records about 1.4 million distinct CDR3 sequences, roughly 64% of them present only once. The sequenced sample was blood. These receptors all stem from a man aged 18 to 35 in good health.

This clonotype was seen a handful of times. The chain combines TRBV29-1 with TRBJ1-1, with no clear D. Germline V gene lookup returns CDR1 SQVTM and CDR2 ANQGSEA. Trimming took 3 bases from V and 1 from J, leaving 9 bases between them. The CDR3 runs 13 residues. CDR3 nucleotide sequence: TGCAGCGTTGAGAGGCACTGGAACACTGAAGCTTTCTTT. Its translation: CSVERHWNTEAFF.

This chain connects TRBV29-1 to TRBJ2-1; 9 positions match TRBD1. This CDR3 is built from 16 residues. Germline trimming cut 1 base from V and 4 bases from J; bases unmatched to any gene: 8. In germline, CDR1 is SQVTM, CDR2 ANQGSEA. CDR3 sequence reads: CSVEGGEGQGYNEQFF. The CDR3 DNA sequence: TGCAGCGTTGAAGGAGGAGAGGGACAGGGTTACAATGAGCAGTTCTTC.

V usage is TRBV4-1 and J usage is TRBJ1-5; TRBD1 agrees at 7 bases. CDR3 length equals 15 residues. V gave up 4 bases and J gave up 5 bases; unmatched junction bases: 8. Germline V gives CDR1 MGHRA, CDR2 YSYEKL. The CDR3 DNA sequence: TGCGCCAGCAGCCCAGGGGGGGGGTTTGATCAGCCCCAGCATTTT. Translation: CASSPGGGFDQPQHF.

J is TRBJ1-5 and V is TRBV20-1; 7 bases map to TRBD1. CDR1 and CDR2 (germline): DFQATT, SNEGSKA (reference sequence). V dropped 3 bases and J dropped 9; count of bases not matched to a gene: 29. The CDR3 runs to 20 residues. CDR3 loop: CSASPIAEFPGQPDVMPQHF. In nucleotides, the CDR3 is TGCAGTGCTAGTCCGATTGCGGAATTCCCGGGACAGCCAGACGTTATGCCCCAGCATTTT.

This chain uses TRBV6-2 or TRBV6-3 with TRBJ2-4, with 9 bases aligning to TRBD1. Germline CDR1 and CDR2: MNHEY and SVGEGT. The trim removed 4 bases at V and 8 bases at J, leaving 9 bases unmatched. This CDR3 spans 15 amino acids. CDR3 in amino acids: CASSFQGQGFHIQYF. As DNA, the CDR3 is TGTGCCAGCAGTTTCCAGGGACAGGGCTTTCACATTCAGTACTTC.

The V gene is TRBV20-1, the J gene TRBJ1-2; the match to TRBD1 covers 8 bases. Per germline, CDR1 DFQATT and CDR2 SNEGSKA (reference sequence). With V trimmed by 5 bases and J by 4 bases, 9 bases remained unmatched. This CDR3 comprises 14 residues. This CDR3 reads CSAAAVDRAYGYTF. The CDR3 region has the DNA TGCAGTGCTGCAGCCGTGGACAGGGCCTATGGCTACACCTTC.

The chain is built from TRBV11-2 and TRBJ1-1; D is uncertain. Germline CDR1 SGHAT, CDR2 FQNNGV. Trimming took 2 bases from V and 0 from J, leaving 16 bases between them. This CDR3 is built from 17 residues. DNA of the CDR3: TGTGCCAGCAGCTTAAGTTCTCCGCTCCGGGTGAACACTGAAGCTTTCTTT. Amino acid sequence: CASSLSSPLRVNTEAFF.

This chain joins TRBV15 and TRBJ2-4; TRBD1 or TRBD2 may be the D gene (6 bases each). V gave up 0 bases and J gave up 0 bases, with 21 bases separating them. Per germline, CDR1 LNHNV and CDR2 YYDKDF (reference sequence). The CDR3 length is 20 residues. The CDR3 DNA reads TGTGCCACCAGCAGAGATGGTCCAGGCGGAGGGGGTTTAGCCAAAAACATTCAGTACTTC. It yields the protein CATSRDGPGGGGLAKNIQYF.